These 10 T cell receptor beta chains originate from one sample sequenced in a study of shared clonotypes between healthy human individuals. Sequencing was performed with immunoSEQ multiplex PCR; in TCRdb, only in-frame clones are kept and a portion is missing. The sample records millions of clones, roughly 94% being singletons. The sample taken for sequencing was naive CD4+ T cells sorted from blood. As for subset: CD45RA+ positively selected. The receptor source for this set is a man between 18 and 29 years old in good health.

V is TRBV19 and J is TRBJ1-3; D uncertain. CDR3 length equals 14 residues. Germline CDR1 and CDR2: LNHDA and SQIVND (reference sequence). The ends were cut back, 6 bases at V and 0 bases at J, with 9 bases in the middle. CDR3 region: CASSPSDSGNTIYF. As DNA, the CDR3 is TGTGCCAGTAGCCCCTCCGACTCTGGAAACACCATATATTTT. Using reference TRBV19 and TRBJ1-3 for the parts outside the CDR3, the full variable domain is DGGITQSPKYLFRKEGQNVTLSCEQNLNHDAMYWYRQDPGQGLRLIYYSQIVNDFQKGDIAEGYSVSREKKESFPLTVTSAQKNPTAFYLCASSPSDSGNTIYFGEGSWLTVV.

The chain has TRBV28 and TRBJ2-7; a weak D match, TRBD1 (5 bases). Per the germline V gene, CDR1 is MDHEN and CDR2 is SYDVKM. This CDR3 is 12 amino acids long. The V and J ends lost 6 bases and 6 bases respectively, with 12 bases between them. DNA of the CDR3: TGTGCCAGCAGCTTACCTGGGGCCGAGCAGTACTTC. Its protein is CASSLPGAEQYF.

The chain uses TRBV19 and TRBJ1-2; weak D call: TRBD1 (5 bases). Trimming stripped 5 bases from V and 8 bases from J, with 15 bases between. CDR1 LNHDA and CDR2 SQIVND come from the germline V gene (reference sequence). This CDR3 contains 13 residues. In DNA, the CDR3 is TGTGCCAGTAGTCCTCGGGACCGGTGGGGCTACACCTTC. Protein: CASSPRDRWGYTF.

The chain joins TRBV25-1 to TRBJ1-3; no definite D call. The CDR3 is made up of 13 amino acids. V was shortened by 6 bases and J by 4 bases, with 10 bases between the two germline ends. Per the germline V gene, CDR1 is MGHDK and CDR2 is SYGVNS. This chain's CDR3 is CASRRMPGNTIYF. For the CDR3, the DNA is TGTGCCAGCAGACGAATGCCGGGAAACACCATATATTTT.

This clone was recorded only once. The V call is TRBV6-5, the J call TRBJ1-6; D not certain. Trimming left V 6 bases short and J 8 bases short, with 11 bases between. This CDR3 contains 13 residues. Germline assignment: CDR1 MNHEY and CDR2 SVGAGI. The CDR3 reads CASRGSRDSPLHF. For the CDR3, the DNA is TGTGCCAGCAGAGGCTCAAGGGATTCACCCCTCCACTTT.

This chain's CDR3 is CASTPGLAGPGELFF. DNA of the CDR3: TGTGCCAGCACCCCCGGACTAGCGGGACCCGGGGAGCTGTTTTTT. V gene TRBV11-2 combines with J gene TRBJ2-2; 12 positions agree with TRBD2. The junction had 6 bases not matched to a gene; V was cut back by 7 bases and J by 6 bases. This CDR3 region has 15 residues. Germline CDR1 SGHAT, CDR2 FQNNGV.

This clone has only a few counts. This sample includes further DNA sequences coding for the same CDR3. The rearrangement links TRBV7-2 to TRBJ2-1, with 10 bases matching TRBD2. Germline trimming cut 1 base from V and 7 bases from J; bases unmatched to any gene: 1. Germline V lookup: CDR1 SGHTA, CDR2 FQGNSA. This CDR3 is 14 amino acids long. CDR3 DNA: TGTGCCAGCAGCTTAGGGACTAGCGGAAATGAGCAGTTCTTC. Translation gives CASSLGTSGNEQFF.

This chain connects TRBV10-3 to TRBJ1-5; the match to TRBD1 covers 8 bases. V was pared by 2 bases and J by 5 bases, with 5 bases of the junction left unmatched. The CDR3 covers 15 residues. The germline gives CDR1 ENHRY, CDR2 SYGVKD. The CDR3 is CAISEIGQGDQPQHF. CDR3 bases: TGTGCCATCAGTGAGATTGGACAGGGTGATCAGCCCCAGCATTTT.

The chain couples TRBV5-4 to TRBJ2-4; possible D gene TRBD2, 5 bases. The V end was cut by 0 bases, the J end by 0 bases, with 13 bases between. In germline, CDR1 is SGHNT, CDR2 YYREEE (reference sequence). There are 17 residues in the CDR3. The CDR3 loop reads CASSLASGVLAKNIQYF. The CDR3 nucleotides are TGTGCCAGCAGCTTGGCTTCCGGGGTGCTAGCCAAAAACATTCAGTACTTC.

The chain links TRBV21-1 to TRBJ2-1; TRBD1 is the table's D call and was not checked against the DNA. TRBV21-1 is listed as a pseudogene. There are 11 residues in the CDR3. CDR3 region: CAIARGNEQFF. Here the CDR3 DNA reads TGTGCCATTGCCAGGGGAAATGAGCAGTTCTTC.